The clone carrying this TCR beta chain was recorded a few times. Antigen: not known. This record belongs to a study of T-cell reconstitution after alpha-beta-depleted transplantation in children. Study-wide findings and caveats: One year after transplant, T-cell counts and diversity came mostly from newly produced T cells.

Preparation of the TCRbeta library was carried out with unique molecular identifiers. TCRdb passed the PCR reads through MiXCR, listing each CDR3 protein once. The sample includes about 210,000 distinct CDR3 sequences, over 15% seen only once; the top ten take approximately 40%. CDR1 SNHLY and CDR2 FYNNEI come from the germline V gene. This CDR3 contains 13 residues. Between the trimmed V and J ends, which lost 4 bases and 0 bases, there was a span of 6 bases. This sequence was found in a male patient under 10 years old who had a stem cell transplant for acute lymphoblastic leukemia, so the T cells may come from the graft donor. V is TRBV2 and J is TRBJ2-5; D is ambiguous. The material was PBMCs, mostly from graft donor cells, obtained 360 days after TCRalphabeta/CD19-depleted stem cell transplant. CDR3 region: CASSVDNQETQYF. The CDR3 DNA sequence: TGTGCCAGCAGTGTAGATAACCAAGAGACCCAGTACTTC.